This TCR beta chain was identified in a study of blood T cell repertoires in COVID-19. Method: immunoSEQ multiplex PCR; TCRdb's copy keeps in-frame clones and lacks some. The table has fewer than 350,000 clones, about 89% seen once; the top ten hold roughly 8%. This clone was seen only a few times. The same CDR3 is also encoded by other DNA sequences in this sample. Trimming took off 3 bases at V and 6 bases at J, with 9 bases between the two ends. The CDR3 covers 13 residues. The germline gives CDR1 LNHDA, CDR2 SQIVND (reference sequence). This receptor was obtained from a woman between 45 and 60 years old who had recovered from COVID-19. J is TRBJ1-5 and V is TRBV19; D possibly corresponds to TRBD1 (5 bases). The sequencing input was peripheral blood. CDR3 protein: CASSIGRVQPQHF. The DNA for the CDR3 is TGTGCCAGTAGTATTGGCAGGGTTCAGCCCCAGCATTTT.